Presented here are 2 T cell receptor beta chains from one specimen sequenced in a study of T cell responses to AZD1222 COVID-19 vaccine. Here immunoSEQ multiplex PCR was the method, and the copy in TCRdb shows in-frame clones only, minus some. The table shows about 120,000 clones, with around nine tenths occurring only once. The specimen was peripheral blood, collected on day 0 of AZD1222 vaccination. The receptors originated from an adult in good health.

The V call is TRBV19, the J call TRBJ2-7; TRBD1 agrees at 8 bases. Trimming cost V 4 bases and J 3 bases; bases outside gene matches: 5. Germline CDR1 reads LNHDA; CDR2 reads SQIVND (reference sequence). This CDR3 spans 14 amino acids. The CDR3 protein is CASSTGTGDYEQYF. In DNA, the CDR3 is TGTGCCAGTAGTACCGGGACAGGAGACTACGAGCAGTACTTC.

This chain joins TRBV18 and TRBJ2-6; 12 bases line up with TRBD1. Trimming at V came to 2 bases and at J to 3 bases, leaving 2 bases not matched to a gene. The CDR3 contains 17 residues. Germline V gene sequence: CDR1 KGHSH, CDR2 LQKENI. CDR3 coding DNA: TGTGCCAGCTCACCAGGGACAGGGGGCAATGGGGCCAACGTCCTGACTTTC. This gives the protein CASSPGTGGNGANVLTF.